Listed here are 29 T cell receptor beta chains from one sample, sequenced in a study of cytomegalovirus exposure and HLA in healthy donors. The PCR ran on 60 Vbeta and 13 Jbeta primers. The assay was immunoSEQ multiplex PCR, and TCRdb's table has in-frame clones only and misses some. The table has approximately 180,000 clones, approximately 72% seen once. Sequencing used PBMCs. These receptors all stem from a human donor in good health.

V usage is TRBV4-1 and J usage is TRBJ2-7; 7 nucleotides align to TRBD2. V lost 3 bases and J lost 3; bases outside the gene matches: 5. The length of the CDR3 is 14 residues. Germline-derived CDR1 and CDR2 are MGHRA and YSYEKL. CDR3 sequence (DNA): TGCGCCAGCAGCCAGGGGAGGGGAGACTACGAGCAGTACTTC. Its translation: CASSQGRGDYEQYF.

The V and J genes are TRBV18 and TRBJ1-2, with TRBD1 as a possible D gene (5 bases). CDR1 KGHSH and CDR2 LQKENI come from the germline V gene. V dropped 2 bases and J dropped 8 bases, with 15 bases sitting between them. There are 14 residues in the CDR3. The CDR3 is CASSPAGGAYGYTF. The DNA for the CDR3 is TGTGCCAGCTCACCAGCCGGGGGTGCGTACGGCTACACCTTC.

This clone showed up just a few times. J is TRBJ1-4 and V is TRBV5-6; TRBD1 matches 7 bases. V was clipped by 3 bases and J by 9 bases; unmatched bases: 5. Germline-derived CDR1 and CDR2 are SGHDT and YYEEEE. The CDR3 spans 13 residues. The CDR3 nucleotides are TGTGCCAGCAGCTCGTGGGACAGTCAAAAACTGTTTTTT. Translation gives CASSSWDSQKLFF.

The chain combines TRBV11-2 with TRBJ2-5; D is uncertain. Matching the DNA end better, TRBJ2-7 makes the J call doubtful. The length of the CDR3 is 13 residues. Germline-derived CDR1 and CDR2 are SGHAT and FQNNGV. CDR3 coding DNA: TGTGCCAGCAGCTTAGGTCCCGCCTACGAGCAGTACTTC. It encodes CASSLGPAYEQYF.

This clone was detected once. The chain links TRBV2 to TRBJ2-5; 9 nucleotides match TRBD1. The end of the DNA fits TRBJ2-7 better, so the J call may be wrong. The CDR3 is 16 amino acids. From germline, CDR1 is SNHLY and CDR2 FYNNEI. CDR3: CASSPRQGGYSYEQYF. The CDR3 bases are TGTGCCAGCAGCCCACGACAGGGGGGCTACTCCTACGAGCAGTACTTC.

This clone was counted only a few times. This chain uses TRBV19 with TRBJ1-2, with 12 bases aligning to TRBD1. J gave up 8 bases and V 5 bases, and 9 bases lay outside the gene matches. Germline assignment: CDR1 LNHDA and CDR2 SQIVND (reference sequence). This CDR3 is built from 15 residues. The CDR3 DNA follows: TGTGCCAGTAGTCGGTGGGACAGGGGGCCCAAGGGCTACACCTTC. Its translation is CASSRWDRGPKGYTF.

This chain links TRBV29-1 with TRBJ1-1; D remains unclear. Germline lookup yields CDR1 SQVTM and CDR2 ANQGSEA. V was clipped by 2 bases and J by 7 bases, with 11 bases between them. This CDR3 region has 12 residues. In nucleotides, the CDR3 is TGCAGCGTTGAAATTGCCGGGAATGAAGCTTTCTTT. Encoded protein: CSVEIAGNEAFF.

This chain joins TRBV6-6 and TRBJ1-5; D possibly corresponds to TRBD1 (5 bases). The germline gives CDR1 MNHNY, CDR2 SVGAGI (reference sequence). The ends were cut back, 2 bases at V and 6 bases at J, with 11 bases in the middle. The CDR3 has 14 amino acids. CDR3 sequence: CASSYGQGIQPQHF. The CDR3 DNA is TGTGCCAGCAGTTACGGGCAGGGAATTCAGCCCCAGCATTTT.

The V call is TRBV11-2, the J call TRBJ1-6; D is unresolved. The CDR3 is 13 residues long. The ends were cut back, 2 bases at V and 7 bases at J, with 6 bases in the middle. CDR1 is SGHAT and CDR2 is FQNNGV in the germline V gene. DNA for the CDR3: TGTGCCAGCAGCTTAACAGACAATTCACCCCTCCACTTT. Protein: CASSLTDNSPLHF.

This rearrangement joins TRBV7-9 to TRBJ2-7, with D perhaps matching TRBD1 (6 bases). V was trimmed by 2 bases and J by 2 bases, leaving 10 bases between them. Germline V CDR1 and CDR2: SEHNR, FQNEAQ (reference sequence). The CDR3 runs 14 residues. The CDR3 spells CASSLYGQPYEQYF. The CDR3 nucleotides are TGTGCCAGCAGCTTATACGGACAGCCCTACGAGCAGTACTTC.

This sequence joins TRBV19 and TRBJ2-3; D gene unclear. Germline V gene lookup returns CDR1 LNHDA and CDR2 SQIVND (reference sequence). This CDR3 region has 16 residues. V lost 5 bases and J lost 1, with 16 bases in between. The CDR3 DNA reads TGTGCCAGTAGTCCACTCCAGAGGATTGGCACAGATACGCAGTATTTT. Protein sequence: CASSPLQRIGTDTQYF. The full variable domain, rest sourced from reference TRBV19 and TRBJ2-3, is DGGITQSPKYLFRKEGQNVTLSCEQNLNHDAMYWYRQDPGQGLRLIYYSQIVNDFQKGDIAEGYSVSREKKESFPLTVTSAQKNPTAFYLCASSPLQRIGTDTQYFGPGTRLTVL.

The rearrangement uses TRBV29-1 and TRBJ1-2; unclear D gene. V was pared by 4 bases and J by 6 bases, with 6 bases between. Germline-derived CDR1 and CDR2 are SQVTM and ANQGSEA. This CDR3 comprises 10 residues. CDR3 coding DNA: TGCAGCGTTGCAAATGATGGCTACACCTTC. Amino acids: CSVANDGYTF.

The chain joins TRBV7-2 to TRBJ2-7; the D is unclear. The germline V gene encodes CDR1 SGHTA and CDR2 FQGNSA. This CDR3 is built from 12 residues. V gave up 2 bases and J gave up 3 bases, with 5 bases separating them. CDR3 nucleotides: TGTGCCAGCAGCTTACTAATCTACGAGCAGTACTTC. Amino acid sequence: CASSLLIYEQYF.

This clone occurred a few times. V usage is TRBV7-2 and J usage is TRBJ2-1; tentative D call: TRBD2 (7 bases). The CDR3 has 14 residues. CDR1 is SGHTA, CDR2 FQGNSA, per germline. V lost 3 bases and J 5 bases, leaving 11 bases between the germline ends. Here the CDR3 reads CASSFRGADNEQFF. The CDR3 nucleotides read TGTGCCAGCAGCTTTCGGGGGGCCGACAATGAGCAGTTCTTC.

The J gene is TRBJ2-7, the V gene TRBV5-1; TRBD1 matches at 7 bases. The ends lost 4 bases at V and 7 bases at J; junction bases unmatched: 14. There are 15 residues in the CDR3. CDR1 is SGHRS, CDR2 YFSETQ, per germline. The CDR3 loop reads CASSTGPGTVGEQYF. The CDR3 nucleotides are TGCGCCAGCAGCACGGGCCCCGGGACAGTTGGGGAGCAGTACTTC.

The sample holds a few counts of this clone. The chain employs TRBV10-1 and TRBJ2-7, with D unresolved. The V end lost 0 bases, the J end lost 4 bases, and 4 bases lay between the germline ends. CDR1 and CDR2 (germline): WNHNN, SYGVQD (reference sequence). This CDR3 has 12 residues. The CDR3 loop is CASSESGYEQYF. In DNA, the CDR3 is TGCGCCAGCAGTGAGTCCGGTTACGAGCAGTACTTC.

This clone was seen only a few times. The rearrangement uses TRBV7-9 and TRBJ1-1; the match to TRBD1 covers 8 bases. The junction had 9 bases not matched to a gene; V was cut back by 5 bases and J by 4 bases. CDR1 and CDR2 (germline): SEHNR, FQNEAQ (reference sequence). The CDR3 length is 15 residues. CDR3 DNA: TGTGCCAGCAGCCGGGAGACAGGGGTGACCACTGAAGCTTTCTTT. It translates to CASSRETGVTTEAFF.

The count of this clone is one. The CDR3, as DNA: TGTGCCAGCAGCCAAGAACCGACTAGCGGGGTGTACACCGGGGAGCTGTTTTTT. Its protein is CASSQEPTSGVYTGELFF. This chain links TRBV5-4 with TRBJ2-2; 11 bases agree with TRBD2. V shed 4 bases, J shed 3 bases, and the junction held 11 bases outside the gene matches. The CDR3 loop spans 18 amino acids. The germline gives CDR1 SGHNT, CDR2 YYREEE (reference sequence). Full variable domain (rest looked up from reference TRBV5-4 and TRBJ2-2): ETGVTQSPTHLIKTRGQQVTLRCSSQSGHNTVSWYQQALGQGPQFIFQYYREEENGRGNFPPRFSGLQFPNYSSELNVNALELDDSALYLCASSQEPTSGVYTGELFFGEGSRLTVL.

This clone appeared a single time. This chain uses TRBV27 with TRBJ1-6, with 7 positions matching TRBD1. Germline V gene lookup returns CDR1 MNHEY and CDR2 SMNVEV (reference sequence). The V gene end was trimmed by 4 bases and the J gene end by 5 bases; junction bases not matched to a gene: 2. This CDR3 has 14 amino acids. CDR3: CASSSGGNNSPLHF. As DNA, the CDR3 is TGTGCCAGCAGTTCAGGGGGAAATAATTCACCCCTCCACTTT.

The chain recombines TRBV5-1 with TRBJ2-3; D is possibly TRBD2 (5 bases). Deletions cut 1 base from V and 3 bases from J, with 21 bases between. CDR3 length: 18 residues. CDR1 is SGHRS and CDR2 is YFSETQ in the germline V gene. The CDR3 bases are TGCGCCAGCAGCTTGCACGGGGTTCGTTATTCGGAAACAGATACGCAGTATTTT. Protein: CASSLHGVRYSETDTQYF.

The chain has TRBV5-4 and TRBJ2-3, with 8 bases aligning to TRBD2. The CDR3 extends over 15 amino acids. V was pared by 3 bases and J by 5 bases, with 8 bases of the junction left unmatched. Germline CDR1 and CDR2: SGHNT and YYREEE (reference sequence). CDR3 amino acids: CASSYPGGPLDTQYF. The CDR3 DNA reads TGTGCCAGCAGCTATCCGGGGGGGCCTTTAGATACGCAGTATTTT.

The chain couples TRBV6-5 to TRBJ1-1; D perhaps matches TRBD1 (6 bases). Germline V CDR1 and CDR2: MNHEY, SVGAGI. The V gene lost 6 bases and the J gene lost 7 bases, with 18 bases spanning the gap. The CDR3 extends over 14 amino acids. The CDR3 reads CASSPPKGQLEAFF. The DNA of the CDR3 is TGTGCCAGCAGCCCTCCCAAAGGACAGCTTGAAGCTTTCTTT.

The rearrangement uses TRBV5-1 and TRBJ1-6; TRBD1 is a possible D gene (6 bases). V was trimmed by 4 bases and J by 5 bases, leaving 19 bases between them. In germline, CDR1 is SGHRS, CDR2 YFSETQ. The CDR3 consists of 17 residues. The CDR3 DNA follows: TGCGCCAGCAGCCCACAGGTACAGGGTTCGAATAATTCACCCCTCCACTTT. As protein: CASSPQVQGSNNSPLHF.

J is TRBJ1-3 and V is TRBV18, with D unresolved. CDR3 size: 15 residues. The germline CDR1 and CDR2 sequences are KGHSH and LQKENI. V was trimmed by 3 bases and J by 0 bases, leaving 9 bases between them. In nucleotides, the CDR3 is TGTGCCAGCTCACCGGTAGGGAGCTCTGGAAACACCATATATTTT. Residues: CASSPVGSSGNTIYF.

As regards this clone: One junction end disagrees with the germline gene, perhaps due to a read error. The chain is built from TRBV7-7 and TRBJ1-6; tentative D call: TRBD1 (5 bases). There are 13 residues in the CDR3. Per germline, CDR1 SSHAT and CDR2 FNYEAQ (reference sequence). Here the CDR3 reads CASSLDSGSPLHF. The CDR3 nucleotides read TGTGCTAGCAGCTTAGACTCAGGGTCACCCCTCCACTTT.

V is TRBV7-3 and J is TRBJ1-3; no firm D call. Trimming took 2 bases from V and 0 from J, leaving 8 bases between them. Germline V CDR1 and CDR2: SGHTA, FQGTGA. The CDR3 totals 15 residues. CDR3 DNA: TGTGCCAGCAGCTTAGACGGGAGCTCTGGAAACACCATATATTTT. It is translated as CASSLDGSSGNTIYF.

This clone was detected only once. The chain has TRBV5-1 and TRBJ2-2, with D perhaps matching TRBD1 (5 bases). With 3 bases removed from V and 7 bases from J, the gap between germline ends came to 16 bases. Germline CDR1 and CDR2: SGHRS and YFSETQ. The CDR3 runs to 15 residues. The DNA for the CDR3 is TGCGCCAGCAGCTCCGACAGCACTCCGGGCGGGGAGCTGTTTTTT. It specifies CASSSDSTPGGELFF.

This chain's CDR3 is CASSTYPGQGATTSYGYTF. DNA of the CDR3: TGTGCCAGCAGTACCTACCCCGGGCAGGGGGCGACTACAAGCTATGGCTACACCTTC. V gene TRBV2 combines with J gene TRBJ1-2; 8 bases agree with TRBD1. With V trimmed by 5 bases and J by 4 bases, 21 bases remained unmatched. Germline loops: CDR1 SNHLY, CDR2 FYNNEI. The CDR3 sequence is 19 residues long.

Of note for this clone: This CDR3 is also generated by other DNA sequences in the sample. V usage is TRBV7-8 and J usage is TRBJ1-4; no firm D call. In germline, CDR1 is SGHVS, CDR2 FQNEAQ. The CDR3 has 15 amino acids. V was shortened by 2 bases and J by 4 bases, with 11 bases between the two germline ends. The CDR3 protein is CASSLMSGSNEKLFF. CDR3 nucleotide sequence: TGTGCCAGCAGCTTAATGTCGGGGAGTAATGAAAAACTGTTTTTT.